The 30 T cell receptor beta chains given below trace back to one sample, sequenced in a study of T cells in Graves' hyperthyroidism and ophthalmopathy. Amplified TCR beta CDR3 regions derived from RNA transcripts. The study used the HTBI primer set for a first-round RT-PCR of the TCR CDR3. TCRdb called the multiplex PCR reads again in MiXCR, with one record for every CDR3 protein. Of roughly 570,000 distinct CDR3 sequences listed, roughly 50% are singletons. Sequencing was done on a sample of peripheral blood or thyroid tissue (not recorded which). Receptor source: an adult woman with Graves' disease, either hyperthyroidism or ophthalmopathy (not recorded which).

This clonotype appeared a few times. The chain couples TRBV2 to TRBJ2-6, with 7 bases matching TRBD1. Germline trimming cut 7 bases from V and 1 base from J; bases unmatched to any gene: 22. Per germline, CDR1 SNHLY and CDR2 FYNNEI. The CDR3 runs to 21 residues. The CDR3 is CASIREIPLTGTPSGANVLTF. The CDR3 region has the DNA TGTGCCAGCATCAGGGAAATCCCCCTGACAGGGACACCTTCTGGGGCCAACGTCCTGACTTTC.

This clonotype was counted a few times. This may arise from a read error, as a much more abundant clone is one base away. The J gene is TRBJ1-3, the V gene TRBV12-3 or TRBV12-4, with 7 bases matching TRBD1. V shed 6 bases and J 9 bases; nucleotides not matched to a gene: 8. CDR3 length: 13 residues. CDR3 in amino acids: CASRGQPIGTIYF. CDR3 bases: TGTGCCAGCAGGGGACAGCCCATAGGCACCATATATTTT.

This clonotype was seen at least ten times. The junction shows a germline mismatch at one end, possibly a read error. The chain carries TRBV20-1 and TRBJ1-1, with D perhaps matching TRBD1 (5 bases). There are 13 residues in the CDR3. CDR1 is DFQATT and CDR2 is SNEGSKA in the germline V gene (reference sequence). CDR3 bases: TGCAGTGCGAGAGGGACGGGGAACACTGAAGCTTTCTTT. Its protein product is CSARGTGNTEAFF.

CDR3 DNA: TGTGCCAGCAGCCCCGGGATGTCACTGAACACTGAAGCTTTCTTT. Translating gives CASSPGMSLNTEAFF. This chain connects TRBV7-4 to TRBJ1-1, with D unresolved. Between the trimmed V and J ends, which lost 5 bases and 0 bases, there was a span of 13 bases. The CDR3 is made up of 15 amino acids. Germline CDR1 SGHVT, CDR2 SQSDAQ.

The V and J genes are TRBV5-1 and TRBJ2-1; the D gene could be TRBD1 or TRBD2 (5 bases each). Germline CDR1 reads SGHRS; CDR2 reads YFSETQ. Trimming removed 1 base at V and 8 bases at J, with 7 bases between. The CDR3 contains 12 residues. The CDR3 DNA reads TGCGCCAGCAGCTTGCTGGGGGATGAGCAGTTCTTC. The encoded protein is CASSLLGDEQFF.

This sequence joins TRBV7-8 and TRBJ2-7; TRBD1 is a possible D gene (6 bases). V lost 5 bases and J lost 6, with 17 bases in between. Germline V gives CDR1 SGHVS, CDR2 FQNEAQ. This CDR3 contains 14 residues. CDR3 nucleotide sequence: TGTGCCAGCAGCCCCGATTCACACAGGGTCGAGCAGTACTTC. It encodes CASSPDSHRVEQYF.

This clonotype appeared many times. The chain is built from TRBV7-9 and TRBJ2-7; perhaps D is TRBD1 or TRBD2 (5 bases each). This CDR3 has 12 amino acids. Germline assignment: CDR1 SEHNR and CDR2 FQNEAQ (reference sequence). Trimming took 5 bases from V and 5 from J, leaving 10 bases between them. CDR3 DNA sequence: TGTGCCAGCAGCCCCCAGGGACACGAGCAGTACTTC. It is translated as CASSPQGHEQYF.

The chain carries TRBV10-2 and TRBJ1-2, with unresolved D. The CDR3 covers 14 residues. Between the trimmed V and J ends, which lost 2 bases and 3 bases, there was a span of 10 bases. The V gene's germline CDR1 is WSHSY and CDR2 SAAADI. In DNA, the CDR3 is TGCGCCAGCAGTGAGAAGCCGGGAGACTATGGCTACACCTTC. Its translation: CASSEKPGDYGYTF.

This chain joins TRBV7-2 and TRBJ2-5; TRBD1 matches 8 bases. The length of the CDR3 is 14 residues. Germline assignment: CDR1 SGHTA and CDR2 FQGNSA. V shed 2 bases, J shed 5 bases, and the junction held 4 bases outside the gene matches. The CDR3 region has the DNA TGTGCCAGCAGCTTAACACAGGGGGGCGAGACCCAGTACTTC. Residues: CASSLTQGGETQYF.

This chain links TRBV12-3 or TRBV12-4 with TRBJ2-7; 8 nucleotides line up with TRBD2. CDR3 length: 14 residues. After removal of 4 bases from V and 3 bases from J, the junction contained 5 bases not matched to a gene. The CDR3 DNA sequence: TGTGCCAGCAGTTACGAGGGACTAGACTACGAGCAGTACTTC. Its translation is CASSYEGLDYEQYF.

The V gene is TRBV9, the J gene TRBJ2-7; a possible D gene is TRBD2 (5 bases). The CDR3 is 13 residues long. Germline V gives CDR1 SGDLS, CDR2 YYNGEE. V lost 3 bases and J 2 bases, leaving 9 bases between the germline ends. In DNA form, the CDR3 reads TGTGCCAGCAGCGCGCGGGTGGCCTACGAGCAGTACTTC. Amino acid sequence: CASSARVAYEQYF.

The V call is TRBV29-1, the J call TRBJ2-7, with D possibly TRBD2 on 6 matching bases. The CDR3 contains 12 residues. Germline loops: CDR1 SQVTM, CDR2 ANQGSEA. Trimming shortened V by 7 bases and J by 4 bases, and 14 bases separated the two germline ends. Written as DNA, the CDR3 is TGCAGCGCGACTAGACACCCTTACGAGCAGTACTTC. Translated, it gives CSATRHPYEQYF.

This chain uses TRBV10-3 with TRBJ2-1, with 12 bases that match TRBD2. The CDR3 runs 16 residues. Germline V gene lookup returns CDR1 ENHRY and CDR2 SYGVKD. V lost 4 bases, J lost 9 bases, and 10 bases stayed unmatched. CDR3 nucleotides: TGTGCCATCAGTGGGCTAGCGGGAGGGCCAGGCGGTGAGCAGTTCTTC. As protein: CAISGLAGGPGGEQFF.

The gene calls are TRBV4-3 and TRBJ1-2; unclear D gene. This CDR3 spans 14 amino acids. Trimming removed 1 base from V and 2 bases from J, with 8 bases in between. Germline CDR1 is LGHNA and CDR2 is YSLEER. Here the CDR3 DNA reads TGCGCCAGCAGCCAAGGGCGGCACAACTATGGCTACACCTTC. The encoded protein is CASSQGRHNYGYTF.

This clonotype was observed at least ten times. Sequence at one end of the junction differs from germline and may be a read error. V and J are TRBV10-3 and TRBJ1-2; D not certain. The CDR3 is 12 residues long. Germline assignment: CDR1 ENHRY and CDR2 SYGVKD. CDR3 nucleotides: TGTGCCATCAATGAGGTTCCCTATGGCTACACCTTC. Translated, it gives CAINEVPYGYTF.

This clonotype was observed a few times. The chain joins TRBV7-9 to TRBJ1-1; 9 positions match TRBD1. Per the germline V gene, CDR1 is SEHNR and CDR2 is FQNEAQ (reference sequence). The CDR3 runs to 15 residues. With V trimmed by 4 bases and J by 1 base, 4 bases remained unmatched. The CDR3 nucleotides read TGTGCCAGCAGCTCGAAGACAGGGGGGAACACTGAAGCTTTCTTT. Its protein is CASSSKTGGNTEAFF.

The chain couples TRBV2 to TRBJ1-1; 9 bases align to TRBD1. Germline V CDR1 and CDR2: SNHLY, FYNNEI. The CDR3 spans 12 residues. The ends lost 6 bases at V and 12 bases at J; junction bases unmatched: 8. The DNA of the CDR3 is TGTGCCAGCAGGGTGACAGGGGGACGATCTTTCTTT. Translation gives CASRVTGGRSFF.

This clonotype was seen at least ten times. The chain employs TRBV28 and TRBJ1-6, with D hard to call. V shed 6 bases and J shed 10 bases, with 13 bases lying between them. CDR3 size: 13 residues. In germline, CDR1 is MDHEN, CDR2 SYDVKM. Written as DNA, the CDR3 is TGTGCCAGCAGATGGGTGGAGGACTCACCCCTCCACTTT. It yields the protein CASRWVEDSPLHF.

The genes are TRBV2 and TRBJ2-5; D perhaps matches TRBD1 (6 bases). There are 14 residues in the CDR3. Per germline, CDR1 SNHLY and CDR2 FYNNEI. The germline V and J ends were trimmed by 6 bases and 3 bases, with 14 bases remaining between them. CDR3 region: CASRDSDLKETQYF. The CDR3 DNA sequence: TGTGCCAGCAGGGACAGTGACTTAAAAGAGACCCAGTACTTC.

This clonotype has just a few counts. The gene calls are TRBV18 and TRBJ1-3, with D maybe TRBD1 (5 bases). The V end was cut by 3 bases, the J end by 15 bases, with 15 bases between. CDR1 and CDR2 (germline): KGHSH, LQKENI. The CDR3 sequence is 12 residues long. CDR3 amino acids: CASSPGDWSQYF. CDR3 sequence (DNA): TGTGCCAGCTCACCGGGGGACTGGAGCCAATATTTT.

This clonotype was seen at least ten times. J is TRBJ1-6 and V is TRBV7-9; the D is unclear. The CDR3 is 14 amino acids. Germline loops: CDR1 SEHNR, CDR2 FQNEAQ (reference sequence). The V end lost 2 bases, the J end lost 6 bases, and 8 bases lay between the germline ends. CDR3 region: CASSLWAVNSPLHF. The DNA for the CDR3 is TGTGCCAGCAGCTTATGGGCAGTTAATTCACCCCTCCACTTT.

This clonotype was counted at least ten times. The chain uses TRBV20-1 and TRBJ2-5; the D gene is possibly TRBD2 (6 bases). Trimming stripped 5 bases from V and 5 bases from J, with 18 bases between. Looked up from germline, CDR1 is DFQATT and CDR2 is SNEGSKA (reference sequence). The CDR3 totals 14 residues. CDR3 protein: CSAQIRRVGETQYF. The CDR3 nucleotides read TGCAGTGCTCAAATCCGGAGGGTTGGGGAGACCCAGTACTTC.

V and J are TRBV20-1 and TRBJ1-5, with TRBD1 matching 8 bases. Trimming removed 0 bases from V and 5 bases from J; junction bases left unmatched: 12. The CDR3 contains 17 residues. Germline assignment: CDR1 DFQATT and CDR2 SNEGSKA (reference sequence). CDR3 nucleotide sequence: TGCAGTGCTAGAGAGAGGGGAACCCAGGGGGCCTATCAGCCCCAGCATTTT. Its protein is CSARERGTQGAYQPQHF.

The chain carries TRBV20-1 and TRBJ1-2, with D possibly TRBD1 on 5 matching bases. Germline loops: CDR1 DFQATT, CDR2 SNEGSKA (reference sequence). This CDR3 has 14 residues. Trimming left V 1 base short and J 1 base short, with 10 bases between. DNA for the CDR3: TGCAGTGCTAGAGTTGACAGTCGTAACTATGGCTACACCTTC. Translating it yields CSARVDSRNYGYTF.

Many counts were recorded for this clonotype. This chain uses TRBV29-1 with TRBJ2-7; 7 positions agree with TRBD2. Germline V lookup: CDR1 SQVTM, CDR2 ANQGSEA. The CDR3 extends over 14 amino acids. The V segment lost 1 base and the J segment 6 bases; nucleotides outside the gene matches: 9. This CDR3 reads CSVEAGREGLEQYF. Written as DNA, the CDR3 is TGCAGCGTTGAAGCGGGGAGGGAGGGTCTCGAGCAGTACTTC.

J is TRBJ1-2 and V is TRBV7-2; D gene ambiguous. V gave up 4 bases and J gave up 4 bases, with 7 bases separating them. Germline V gives CDR1 SGHTA, CDR2 FQGNSA. The CDR3 covers 12 residues. The CDR3 sequence: CASSYSSYGYTF. The CDR3 DNA is TGTGCCAGCAGCTACAGTTCCTATGGCTACACCTTC. Combining the CDR3 with reference TRBV7-2 and TRBJ1-2 gives the whole variable domain GAGVSQSPSNKVTEKGKDVELRCDPISGHTALYWYRQSLGQGLEFLIYFQGNSAPDKSGLPSDRFSAERTGGSVSTLTIQRTQQEDSAVYLCASSYSSYGYTFGSGTRLTVV.

In its sample, this clonotype was seen many times. V is TRBV5-1 and J is TRBJ2-7; D uncertain. Trimming shortened V by 0 bases and J by 8 bases, and 12 bases separated the two germline ends. The CDR3 is made up of 13 amino acids. The germline gives CDR1 SGHRS, CDR2 YFSETQ. In DNA, the CDR3 is TGCGCCAGCAGCTTGGAGTCTGCGGATAAGCAGTACTTC. It translates to CASSLESADKQYF.

The gene calls are TRBV7-9 and TRBJ2-7, with TRBD2 as a possible D gene (5 bases). Between the trimmed V and J ends, which lost 5 bases and 6 bases, there was a span of 17 bases. The germline V gene encodes CDR1 SEHNR and CDR2 FQNEAQ (reference sequence). The CDR3 totals 14 residues. Here the CDR3 DNA reads TGTGCCAGCAGCCAGTCCGGGGTCGGAGGCGAGCAGTACTTC. As protein: CASSQSGVGGEQYF.

This clonotype has just a few counts. The chain links TRBV7-9 to TRBJ2-7; D uncertain. V lost 1 base and J lost 12, with 13 bases in between. Germline CDR1 SEHNR, CDR2 FQNEAQ (reference sequence). The CDR3 totals 12 residues. The CDR3 here is CASSLGGALLYF. DNA for the CDR3: TGTGCCAGCAGCTTAGGCGGTGCCTTGTTGTACTTC. The whole variable domain, remainder taken from reference TRBV7-9 and TRBJ2-7, is DTGVSQNPRHKITKRGQNVTFRCDPISEHNRLYWYRQTLGQGPEFLTYFQNEAQLEKSRLLSDRFSAERPKGSFSTLEIQRTEQGDSAMYLCASSLGGALLYFGPGTRLTVT.

CDR3 protein: CASSGPWGNTEAFF. CDR3 DNA sequence: TGTGCCAGCAGCGGCCCGTGGGGGAACACTGAAGCTTTCTTT. The chain uses TRBV7-9 and TRBJ1-1; D remains ambiguous. Germline CDR1 SEHNR, CDR2 FQNEAQ (reference sequence). CDR3 length equals 14 residues. V gave up 5 bases and J gave up 1 base, with 11 bases separating them. Looking up the rest from reference TRBV7-9 and TRBJ1-1 gives the full variable domain: DTGVSQNPRHKITKRGQNVTFRCDPISEHNRLYWYRQTLGQGPEFLTYFQNEAQLEKSRLLSDRFSAERPKGSFSTLEIQRTEQGDSAMYLCASSGPWGNTEAFFGQGTRLTVV.